Each of the 24 T cell receptor beta chains below was sequenced from the same sample in a study of T cells in narcolepsy. The table came from immunoSEQ multiplex PCR; TCRdb's copy has only in-frame clones and leaves some out. The data hold around 39,000 clones, with 70% to 85% observed a single time. The specimen was CD45RA- memory CD4+ T cells from PBMCs. The origin of the receptors is a human donor with narcolepsy.

This clone was seen only a few times. This chain joins TRBV27 and TRBJ2-3, with TRBD2 identical over 8 bases. The CDR3 spans 16 residues. Germline CDR1 reads MNHEY; CDR2 reads SMNVEV (reference sequence). Unmatched junction bases numbered 10, after V lost 6 bases and J lost 2 bases. The CDR3 protein is CASSLLGAGVTDTQYF. The CDR3 coding sequence is TGTGCCAGCAGCCTCCTCGGAGCGGGGGTCACAGATACGCAGTATTTT.

The chain recombines TRBV4-3 with TRBJ2-3, with TRBD1 matching 7 bases. J was trimmed by 4 bases and V by 4 bases; bases with no gene match: 5. The CDR3 extends over 14 amino acids. The germline gives CDR1 LGHNA, CDR2 YSLEER. CDR3 in DNA: TGCGCCAGCAGCCGAACGCAGGGGGCAGATACGCAGTATTTT. This codes for CASSRTQGADTQYF.

The chain combines TRBV7-9 with TRBJ2-7; D tentatively fits TRBD1 or TRBD2 (5 bases each). Germline CDR1 SEHNR, CDR2 FQNEAQ (reference sequence). The CDR3 sequence is 14 residues long. Trimming cost V 1 base and J 1 base, with 8 bases left between them. The CDR3 DNA is TGTGCCAGCAGCTTAGATGGGGGTTCCTACGAGCAGTACTTC. Translated: CASSLDGGSYEQYF.

The chain combines TRBV11-1 with TRBJ2-2; no definite D call. CDR3 length equals 15 residues. Trimming shortened V by 5 bases and J by 4 bases, and 14 bases separated the two germline ends. Germline-derived CDR1 and CDR2 are SGHAT and FQDESV (reference sequence). CDR3: CASSQVAVATGELFF. DNA of the CDR3: TGTGCCAGCAGCCAAGTCGCGGTGGCCACCGGGGAGCTGTTTTTT. The full variable domain, completed using reference TRBV11-1 and TRBJ2-2, is EAEVAQSPRYKITEKSQAVAFWCDPISGHATLYWYRQILGQGPELLVQFQDESVVDDSQLPKDRFSAERLKGVDSTLKIQPAELGDSAMYLCASSQVAVATGELFFGEGSRLTVL.

The rearrangement joins TRBV4-3 to TRBJ1-6; 11 bases align to TRBD1. V shed 1 base and J 4 bases; nucleotides not matched to a gene: 6. The germline V gene has CDR1 LGHNA and CDR2 YSLEER. The CDR3 loop spans 18 amino acids. CDR3 sequence: CASSQAGTGGVYNSPLHF. In nucleotides, the CDR3 is TGCGCCAGCAGCCAAGCCGGGACAGGGGGTGTTTATAATTCACCCCTCCACTTT.

V gene TRBV6-6 combines with J gene TRBJ2-2; no firm D call. The V gene lost 2 bases and the J gene lost 7 bases, with 14 bases spanning the gap. CDR1 and CDR2 (germline): MNHNY, SVGAGI (reference sequence). The CDR3 is 15 amino acids. The CDR3 bases are TGTGCCAGCAGTTACCCCCACGAACTCGGCGGGGAGCTGTTTTTT. Its protein is CASSYPHELGGELFF.

The chain uses TRBV28 and TRBJ1-2; D unresolved. The CDR3 extends over 16 amino acids. V gave up 7 bases and J gave up 1 base, with 19 bases separating them. The germline gives CDR1 MDHEN, CDR2 SYDVKM. For the CDR3, the DNA is TGTGCCAGCACCTTGGAGGCCAGGCTCGTTAACTATGGCTACACCTTC. Protein sequence: CASTLEARLVNYGYTF.

This sequence joins TRBV7-9 and TRBJ1-2; D possibly corresponds to TRBD1 (5 bases). The CDR3 is 14 amino acids. Per germline, CDR1 SEHNR and CDR2 FQNEAQ (reference sequence). Trimming stripped 4 bases from V and 5 bases from J, with 14 bases between. The CDR3 region has the DNA TGTGCCAGCAGCTGGGACCAGCATGTTTATGGCTACACCTTC. Translating it yields CASSWDQHVYGYTF.

This clone was recorded only once. The chain uses TRBV5-5 and TRBJ1-4, with 8 bases aligning to TRBD1. The germline CDR1 and CDR2 sequences are SGHKS and YYEKEE (reference sequence). The CDR3 runs to 15 residues. J gave up 8 bases and V 0 bases, and 6 bases lay outside the gene matches. CDR3: CASSLGSRDREKLFF. The CDR3, as DNA: TGTGCCAGCAGCTTGGGGTCCCGGGACAGGGAAAAACTGTTTTTT.

The chain recombines TRBV5-1 with TRBJ1-1, with unresolved D. The CDR3 has 15 amino acids. V was clipped by 9 bases and J by 0 bases, with 18 bases between them. Germline V gene sequence: CDR1 SGHRS, CDR2 YFSETQ. CDR3 coding DNA: TGCGCCACCACCGATGGCAGTGTCATGAACACTGAAGCTTTCTTT. Translation gives CATTDGSVMNTEAFF.

CDR3 protein: CASSRGTGNANKRGYTF. The CDR3 region has the DNA TGTGCCAGTAGTAGGGGAACAGGGAACGCGAATAAAAGAGGCTACACCTTC. The chain is built from TRBV19 and TRBJ1-2; a possible D gene is TRBD1 (6 bases). Trimming took 4 bases from V and 8 from J, leaving 26 bases between them. The germline V gene has CDR1 LNHDA and CDR2 SQIVND (reference sequence). CDR3 length equals 17 residues.

CDR3 loop: CASSQGRNYGYTF. Written as DNA, the CDR3 is TGCGCCAGCAGCCAAGGACGGAACTATGGCTACACCTTC. The V gene is TRBV4-3, the J gene TRBJ1-2; D unresolved. The length of the CDR3 is 13 residues. CDR1 and CDR2 from the germline V gene are LGHNA and YSLEER. V lost 1 base to trimming and J lost 2 bases, with 5 bases between them.

This chain connects TRBV5-1 to TRBJ1-2; 8 nucleotides match TRBD1. The CDR3 length is 15 residues. CDR1 is SGHRS, CDR2 YFSETQ, per germline. V was clipped by 4 bases and J by 2 bases; unmatched bases: 7. CDR3 in amino acids: CASSIDRGGNYGYTF. The CDR3 DNA is TGCGCCAGCAGCATCGACAGGGGAGGAAACTATGGCTACACCTTC.

This clone occurred once. The J gene is TRBJ1-1, the V gene TRBV5-1; D unresolved. Germline V gene lookup returns CDR1 SGHRS and CDR2 YFSETQ. The CDR3 is 14 amino acids. V dropped 3 bases and J dropped 0 bases, with 9 bases sitting between them. In DNA form, the CDR3 reads TGCGCCAGCAGCTCGGGTGAAGTGAACACTGAAGCTTTCTTT. Translated: CASSSGEVNTEAFF.

The V call is TRBV11-3, the J call TRBJ1-1; D call uncertain. V lost 8 bases and J lost 6, with 13 bases in between. CDR1 is SGHNT and CDR2 is YENEEA in the germline V gene. This CDR3 has 12 residues. This CDR3 reads CASALDLAEAFF. The CDR3 nucleotides are TGTGCCAGCGCCCTCGATTTGGCTGAAGCTTTCTTT.

This clone has only one observation. The gene calls are TRBV6-5 and TRBJ1-3; no clear D gene. V shed 0 bases and J shed 0 bases, with 9 bases lying between them. From germline, CDR1 is MNHEY and CDR2 SVGAGI. The CDR3 has 16 amino acids. The CDR3 bases are TGTGCCAGCAGTTACTCACGGCACGGCTCTGGAAACACCATATATTTT. Its protein product is CASSYSRHGSGNTIYF.

This chain joins TRBV12-5 and TRBJ2-2, with 10 bases that match TRBD1. The CDR3 runs 16 residues. Germline loops: CDR1 LGHNT, CDR2 FRNRAP. Trimming cost V 7 bases and J 6 bases; bases outside gene matches: 11. The CDR3 DNA is TGTGCTAGTGCCAAATCGACAGGGGGCGTCGCCGGGGAGCTGTTTTTT. Translation gives CASAKSTGGVAGELFF.

There are a few counts of this clone. The chain employs TRBV28 and TRBJ1-4, with a possible D match to TRBD1 (5 bases). Germline CDR1 and CDR2: MDHEN and SYDVKM. This CDR3 has 13 amino acids. With 7 bases removed from V and 1 base from J, the gap between germline ends came to 7 bases. The CDR3 loop is CASTQGTNEKLFF. The CDR3, as DNA: TGTGCCAGCACTCAGGGAACTAATGAAAAACTGTTTTTT.

The V gene is TRBV6-6, the J gene TRBJ1-2; maybe TRBD1 (6 bases). Germline CDR1 reads MNHNY; CDR2 reads SVGAGI (reference sequence). The CDR3 runs 14 residues. Between the trimmed V and J ends, which lost 5 bases and 5 bases, there was a span of 15 bases. CDR3 coding DNA: TGTGCCAGCAGTAGCGAGACAGGTGCTTATGGCTACACCTTC. Translating gives CASSSETGAYGYTF.

This chain connects TRBV19 to TRBJ1-2; possible D gene TRBD1, 6 bases. The CDR3 is 13 residues long. The germline CDR1 and CDR2 sequences are LNHDA and SQIVND (reference sequence). V was shortened by 0 bases and J by 5 bases, with 7 bases between the two germline ends. CDR3: CASSIDQGYGYTF. In DNA, the CDR3 is TGTGCCAGTAGTATAGATCAGGGGTATGGCTACACCTTC.

CDR3 sequence: CASKRTDSGNTIYF. DNA of the CDR3: TGTGCCAGCAAACGGACTGACTCTGGAAACACCATATATTTT. This chain uses TRBV11-3 with TRBJ1-3, with unresolved D. V was trimmed by 7 bases and J by 0 bases, leaving 10 bases between them. Germline lookup yields CDR1 SGHNT and CDR2 YENEEA. This CDR3 has 14 residues.

The V and J genes are TRBV18 and TRBJ1-2; weak D call: TRBD1 (5 bases). V was pared by 3 bases and J by 3 bases, with 20 bases between. Germline V gives CDR1 KGHSH, CDR2 LQKENI. This CDR3 is built from 17 residues. Written as DNA, the CDR3 is TGTGCCAGCTCACCTTTTCCCACAGCCACGGGACACTATGGCTACACCTTC. It translates to CASSPFPTATGHYGYTF.

Turning to this clone: Germline and junction disagree at one end, which may indicate a read error. V is TRBV6-5 and J is TRBJ1-2; D remains unclear. Per germline, CDR1 MNHEY and CDR2 SVGAGI. The CDR3 has 13 residues. CDR3 DNA sequence: TGTGCCAGCAGCCCCGGACGGGCCCATGGCCACACCTTC. Its translation: CASSPGRAHGHTF.

The J gene is TRBJ2-7, the V gene TRBV10-3; 9 bases are a match to TRBD1. Germline V lookup: CDR1 ENHRY, CDR2 SYGVKD. This CDR3 is 13 amino acids long. With V trimmed by 10 bases and J by 5 bases, 9 bases remained unmatched. CDR3 amino acids: CATSGTGSHEQYF. In DNA, the CDR3 is TGTGCCACATCCGGGACAGGGAGCCACGAGCAGTACTTC.